Described below is a single T cell receptor beta chain sequence and its context. This record comes from a study of blood T cell repertoires in COVID-19. About the study: There were acute and convalescent COVID-19 samples, and they came from the United States, Italy and Spain.

Original handling: Reference gene primer amplification gave estimated nucleated cell counts. Measured with immunoSEQ multiplex PCR; TCRdb has only the in-frame clones, and not every one. V, J and clone size are taken as reported in that table, and D and trimming were inferred from the DNA itself. The sample has about 140,000 clones; 60% to 85% are singletons. Germline V CDR1 and CDR2: MNHEY, SVGAGI. Trimming shortened V by 6 bases and J by 1 base, and 9 bases separated the two germline ends. The CDR3 has 13 amino acids. The TCR sequence derives from a man aged 50 or older with acute or convalescent COVID-19. The sequenced sample was peripheral blood. The rearrangement uses TRBV6-5 and TRBJ1-2, with a tentative D call TRBD1 (5 bases). CDR3 protein: CASSPRDNYGYTF. The CDR3 DNA reads TGTGCCAGCAGCCCCAGGGATAACTATGGCTACACCTTC.